The clone carrying this TCR beta chain was recorded many times. Its specificity is not known. These data are taken from a study of response to subunit inactivated influenza vaccine. Study results and caveats: The authors offered the suggestion that each seasonal influenza vaccination recruits few new T cells.

TCRdb fed the RT-PCR reads into MiXCR, producing one record per CDR3 protein. The sample contains 400,000 to 650,000 distinct CDR3 sequences, under 8.5% of which appear only once. CDR1 is SGHRS and CDR2 is YFSETQ in the germline V gene. This CDR3 has 14 residues. V was pared by 2 bases and J by 8 bases, with 14 bases between. Sequencing used PBMCs from blood, obtained less than 30 months after vaccination. This TCR came from a man between 50 and 69 years old who received an inactivated influenza vaccine. The chain combines TRBV5-1 with TRBJ2-1, with D uncertain. The CDR3 protein is CASSFRGRAYEQFF. DNA for the CDR3: TGCGCCAGCAGCTTCCGCGGACGGGCATATGAGCAGTTCTTC.